This T cell receptor beta chain was captured in a study of technical replicates of blood from a few donors. V gave up 0 bases and J gave up 4 bases, with 4 bases separating them. This CDR3 is 13 amino acids long. In germline, CDR1 is SGDLS, CDR2 YYNGEE. Generated by immunoSEQ multiplex PCR, the TCRdb table keeps only in-frame clones and is missing some. The table includes about 75,000 clones, about 90% detected once. The chain joins TRBV9 to TRBJ2-2, with unresolved D. The specimen sequenced was T cells isolated from PBMCs. This sequence originates from a human donor in good health. CDR3 sequence (DNA): TGTGCCAGCAGCGTAGGGAGCACCGGGGAGCTGTTTTTT. This codes for CASSVGSTGELFF.